This T cell receptor (beta chain) was obtained from a study of shared clonotypes between healthy human individuals. About the research overall: Each donor had three CD4 naive, three CD4 memory, two CD8 naive and one CD8 memory plate.

Here immunoSEQ multiplex PCR was the method, and the copy in TCRdb shows in-frame clones only, minus some. This table has approximately 1.5 million clones, just under 99% appearing once. Trimming left V 5 bases short and J 5 bases short, with 13 bases between. CDR3 length: 13 amino acids. Germline CDR1 reads SGDLS; CDR2 reads YYNGEE. The sequenced material came from naive CD4+ T cells sorted from blood. Subset in this sample: CD45RA+ positively selected. This clonotype originated in a man aged 25 to 40 in good health. The chain has TRBV9 and TRBJ2-5; weak D call: TRBD2 (6 bases). DNA for the CDR3: TGTGCCAGCAGTGATCTGAGCGGGGAGACCCAGTACTTC. Its translation: CASSDLSGETQYF. The full variable domain, its missing parts supplied by reference TRBV9 and TRBJ2-5, is DSGVTQTPKHLITATGQRVTLRCSPRSGDLSVYWYQQSLDQGLQFLIQYYNGEERAKGNILERFSAQQFPDLHSELNLSSLELGDSALYFCASSDLSGETQYFGPGTRLLVL.